The 9 T cell receptor beta chains below were found in one sample sequenced in a study of T cells in Graves' hyperthyroidism and ophthalmopathy (dated by TCRdb to 2018 to 2020). Receptor libraries were prepared by multiplex PCR. The instrument was an Illumina HiSeq 2000. TCR beta CDR3 regions were amplified from RNA transcripts. The first round of RT-PCR for the TCR CDR3 was performed with the HTBI primer set and the Qiagen OneStep RT-PCR kit. The public reads were reprocessed in TCRdb via fastp at Q25 and MiXCR, keeping in-frame beta chains. CDR3 protein duplicates are merged, each entry listing the most common genes and DNA. The sample table records around 700,000 distinct CDR3 sequences; 30% to 40% of these occur just once. The ten largest clones represent about a third of the sample. The sample taken for sequencing was blood. All receptors come from a woman in her forties with Graves' hyperthyroidism.

This rearrangement joins TRBV10-3 to TRBJ1-5; D unresolved. V was trimmed by 0 bases and J by 9 bases, leaving 15 bases between them. Germline assignment: CDR1 ENHRY and CDR2 SYGVKD. CDR3 length: 15 residues. CDR3 bases: TGTGCCATCAGTGAGTCAGGCGGCGATAGCGGGCCCCAGCATTTT. Protein sequence: CAISESGGDSGPQHF.

This sequence joins TRBV6-6 and TRBJ1-2; TRBD1 matches 7 bases. V dropped 5 bases and J dropped 8; count of bases not matched to a gene: 8. The CDR3 extends over 13 amino acids. Looked up from germline, CDR1 is MNHNY and CDR2 is SVGAGI (reference sequence). The chain's CDR3 is CASSLQGLGGYTF. The CDR3 DNA reads TGTGCCAGCAGTCTACAGGGGCTGGGAGGCTACACCTTC.

V is TRBV7-9 and J is TRBJ2-7; TRBD2 might be the D (6 bases). This CDR3 spans 15 amino acids. Germline V lookup: CDR1 SEHNR, CDR2 FQNEAQ (reference sequence). V lost 0 bases, J lost 5 bases, and 14 bases lay in between. CDR3: CASSLASAGTHEQYF. CDR3 nucleotides: TGTGCCAGCAGCTTAGCGTCCGCGGGGACCCACGAGCAGTACTTC. Looking up the rest from reference TRBV7-9 and TRBJ2-7 gives the full variable domain: DTGVSQNPRHKITKRGQNVTFRCDPISEHNRLYWYRQTLGQGPEFLTYFQNEAQLEKSRLLSDRFSAERPKGSFSTLEIQRTEQGDSAMYLCASSLASAGTHEQYFGPGTRLTVT.

To note about this clonotype: This sequence may be a read error, since a much larger clone differs from it by one base. CDR3 DNA sequence: TGCAGTGCTCAACGGACAGGGGTGGATCAGCCCCAGCATTTT. Protein: CSAQRTGVDQPQHF. The V and J genes are TRBV20-1 and TRBJ1-5, with 9 bases matching TRBD1. The V and J ends lost 5 bases and 5 bases, in that order; junction bases with no gene match: 7. CDR3 size: 14 residues. The germline V gene has CDR1 DFQATT and CDR2 SNEGSKA (reference sequence).

This sequence joins TRBV15 and TRBJ2-7; D is unresolved. Germline CDR1 is LNHNV and CDR2 is YYDKDF (reference sequence). The CDR3 runs to 16 residues. The V gene lost 1 base and the J gene lost 1 base, with 14 bases spanning the gap. CDR3 sequence: CATSRADPLGSYEQYF. The CDR3 DNA reads TGTGCCACCAGCAGAGCAGACCCTTTGGGGTCCTACGAGCAGTACTTC. Filled out from reference TRBV15 and TRBJ2-7, the complete variable domain reads DAMVIQNPRYQVTQFGKPVTLSCSQTLNHNVMYWYQQKSSQAPKLLFHYYDKDFNNEADTPDNFQSRRPNTSFCFLDIRSPGLGDTAMYLCATSRADPLGSYEQYFGPGTRLTVT.

This clonotype appeared a few times. J is TRBJ2-5 and V is TRBV7-2; possibly TRBD2 for D (6 bases). CDR1 SGHTA and CDR2 FQGNSA come from the germline V gene. Trimming stripped 4 bases from V and 5 bases from J, with 14 bases between. This CDR3 spans 14 amino acids. The CDR3: CASSSFGGSETQYF. Written as DNA, the CDR3 is TGTGCCAGCAGCTCATTCGGAGGGTCGGAGACCCAGTACTTC.

Here the CDR3 reads CASSSTGTGVYAWAFF. The DNA of the CDR3 is TGTGCCAGCAGTTCAACCGGGACAGGGGTATATGCGTGGGCTTTCTTT. V gene TRBV25-1 combines with J gene TRBJ1-1; TRBD1 agrees at 10 bases. CDR3 length equals 16 residues. V was clipped by 5 bases and J by 11 bases; unmatched bases: 17. The germline V gene has CDR1 MGHDK and CDR2 SYGVNS.

This clonotype occurred many times. The chain joins TRBV20-1 to TRBJ1-2, with TRBD1 matching 9 bases. The CDR3 is 13 residues long. The germline V gene has CDR1 DFQATT and CDR2 SNEGSKA (reference sequence). Germline trimming cut 3 bases from V and 7 bases from J; bases unmatched to any gene: 6. The chain's CDR3 is CSASPGQGLGYTF. The CDR3 bases are TGCAGTGCTAGTCCGGGACAGGGTCTTGGCTACACCTTC.

V usage is TRBV29-1 and J usage is TRBJ2-3; possible D gene TRBD2, 6 bases. Trimming left V 8 bases short and J 0 bases short, with 12 bases between. Germline V CDR1 and CDR2: SQVTM, ANQGSEA. The CDR3 covers 13 residues. CDR3 nucleotide sequence: TGCAGCCTTAGCGGATACAGCACAGATACGCAGTATTTT. Protein: CSLSGYSTDTQYF.